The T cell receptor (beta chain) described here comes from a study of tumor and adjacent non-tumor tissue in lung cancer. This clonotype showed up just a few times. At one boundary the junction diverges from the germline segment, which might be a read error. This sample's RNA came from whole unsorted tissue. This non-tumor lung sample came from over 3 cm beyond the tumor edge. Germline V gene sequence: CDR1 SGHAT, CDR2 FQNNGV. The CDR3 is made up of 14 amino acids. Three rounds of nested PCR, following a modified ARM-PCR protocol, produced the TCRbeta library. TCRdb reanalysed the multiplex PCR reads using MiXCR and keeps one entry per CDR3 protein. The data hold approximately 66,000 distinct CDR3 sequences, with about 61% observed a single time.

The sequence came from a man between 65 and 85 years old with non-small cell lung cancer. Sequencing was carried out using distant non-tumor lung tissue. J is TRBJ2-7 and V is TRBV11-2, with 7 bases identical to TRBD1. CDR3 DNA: TGTGTCAGCAGCTTAGGGGACAGAATCTACGAGCAGTACTTC. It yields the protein CVSSLGDRIYEQYF.